This TCR beta chain was profiled in a study of blood T cell repertoires in COVID-19. In the study overall: Samples came from the United States, Italy and Spain, spanning acute and convalescent COVID-19. PBMCs, B-cell-depleted T cells, or T cells provided the cDNA or gDNA that made up the material.

Original analysis: From reference gene primer amplification, estimates of nucleated cell counts were derived. Only in-frame clones appear in the TCRdb table, and some are missing; sequencing was by immunoSEQ multiplex PCR. The V and J calls and the clone size are those of that table, but D and trimming were determined from the DNA. Of approximately 96,000 clones in the sample, over 85% were seen once. It was during active infection that Seattle patients were enrolled and then longitudinally followed. Input material: peripheral blood. The receptor was derived from a human donor with COVID-19, enrolled during active disease. The donor label of this sample is uncertain.

The CDR3 DNA sequence: TGCGCCAGCAGCCCCGGGACAGGGGGAATGAATGAGCAGTTCTTC. Translation gives CASSPGTGGMNEQFF. The rearrangement links TRBV5-1 to TRBJ2-1; 11 nucleotides agree with TRBD1. J gave up 7 bases and V 4 bases, and 7 bases lay outside the gene matches. Germline V gene lookup returns CDR1 SGHRS and CDR2 YFSETQ. The CDR3 is made up of 15 amino acids. The variable domain in full, with the rest retrieved from reference TRBV5-1 and TRBJ2-1, is KAGVTQTPRYLIKTRGQQVTLSCSPISGHRSVSWYQQTPGQGLQFLFEYFSETQRNKGNFPGRFSGRQFSNSRSEMNVSTLELGDSALYLCASSPGTGGMNEQFFGPGTRLTVL.